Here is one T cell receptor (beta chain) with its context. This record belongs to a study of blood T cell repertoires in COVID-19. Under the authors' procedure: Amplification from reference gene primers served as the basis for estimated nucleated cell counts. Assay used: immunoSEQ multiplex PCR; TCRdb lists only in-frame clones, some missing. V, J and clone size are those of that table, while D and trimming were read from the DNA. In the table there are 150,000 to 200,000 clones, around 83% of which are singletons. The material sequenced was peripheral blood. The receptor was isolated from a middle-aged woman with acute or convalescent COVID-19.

CDR3 DNA: TGTGCCTGGAGTCATATTAGCGGGAGATCAGAGACCCAGTACTTC. Its translation is CAWSHISGRSETQYF. The V gene is TRBV30, the J gene TRBJ2-5; 9 nucleotides line up with TRBD2. V lost 2 bases to trimming and J lost 4 bases; unmatched junction nucleotides: 8. CDR1 and CDR2 (germline): GTSNPN, SVGIG (reference sequence). The CDR3 totals 15 residues. The entire variable domain, with the rest obtained from reference TRBV30 and TRBJ2-5, is as follows: SQTIHQWPATLVQPVGSPLSLECTVEGTSNPNLYWYRQAAGRGLQLLFYSVGIGQISSEVPQNLSASRPQDRQFILSSKKLLLSDSGFYLCAWSHISGRSETQYFGPGTRLLVL.